These 21 T cell receptor beta chains came from one sample sequenced in a study of shared clonotypes between healthy human individuals. Profiled with immunoSEQ multiplex PCR; TCRdb holds only in-frame clones, not every one. The sample records around 2.3 million clones, 95% being singletons. Input material: naive CD4+ T cells sorted from blood. Subset reported: CD45RA+ positively selected. These receptors were taken from a man between 18 and 35 years old in good health.

The chain has TRBV19 and TRBJ1-6; D gene uncertain. The ends were cut back, 5 bases at V and 7 bases at J, with 15 bases in the middle. Looked up from germline, CDR1 is LNHDA and CDR2 is SQIVND (reference sequence). This CDR3 is built from 15 residues. The CDR3 coding sequence is TGTGCCAGTAGTGCAAACGCGGGAACCAATTCACCCCTCCACTTT. Protein sequence: CASSANAGTNSPLHF.

This chain connects TRBV28 to TRBJ1-5, with D tentatively TRBD1 (6 bases). Germline CDR1 reads MDHEN; CDR2 reads SYDVKM. The CDR3 runs 14 residues. V was shortened by 5 bases and J by 5 bases, with 13 bases between the two germline ends. CDR3 DNA sequence: TGTGCCAGCAGTGTGGGGGGGGCATATCAGCCCCAGCATTTT. Amino acids: CASSVGGAYQPQHF.

The rearrangement uses TRBV11-2 and TRBJ2-1, with D perhaps matching TRBD1 or TRBD2 (5 bases each). The CDR3 length is 18 residues. CDR1 and CDR2 (germline): SGHAT, FQNNGV. V lost 1 base to trimming and J lost 0 bases, with 16 bases between them. The DNA for the CDR3 is TGTGCCAGCAGCTTAGGGGTAGGGAAGGGGAGCTCCTACAATGAGCAGTTCTTC. Amino acids: CASSLGVGKGSSYNEQFF.

V gene TRBV6-5 combines with J gene TRBJ2-3; the D is unclear. Germline V gene data show CDR1 as MNHEY and CDR2 as SVGAGI. Trimming pared 7 bases from V and 0 bases from J, leaving 8 bases between. The length of the CDR3 is 13 residues. The CDR3 loop reads CASMRSSTDTQYF. CDR3 DNA sequence: TGTGCCAGCATGCGGTCTAGCACAGATACGCAGTATTTT.

The chain carries TRBV7-9 and TRBJ1-4, with 8 bases aligning to TRBD1. After removal of 1 base from V and 4 bases from J, the junction contained 8 bases not matched to a gene. In germline, CDR1 is SEHNR, CDR2 FQNEAQ (reference sequence). The CDR3 runs to 17 residues. The CDR3 region is CASSLGDTGGDNEKLFF. The CDR3 coding sequence is TGTGCCAGCAGCTTAGGCGATACAGGGGGTGATAATGAAAAACTGTTTTTT.

V usage is TRBV5-1 and J usage is TRBJ2-7; D gene unclear. There are 13 residues in the CDR3. V lost 4 bases to trimming and J lost 2 bases, with 10 bases between them. The germline V gene encodes CDR1 SGHRS and CDR2 YFSETQ. The CDR3 DNA reads as TGCGCCAGCAGCCAAGGATCAACCTACGAGCAGTACTTC. It translates to CASSQGSTYEQYF.

This clone was found a few times. The chain uses TRBV7-3 and TRBJ1-6; D is ambiguous. Germline V CDR1 and CDR2: SGHTA, FQGTGA. The length of the CDR3 is 15 residues. V was shortened by 2 bases and J by 9 bases, with 14 bases between the two germline ends. The CDR3 sequence is CASSLSEGVGSPLHF. The DNA for the CDR3 is TGTGCCAGCAGCTTATCTGAGGGAGTTGGTTCACCCCTCCACTTT. Full variable domain (missing parts from reference TRBV7-3 and TRBJ1-6): GAGVSQTPSNKVTEKGKYVELRCDPISGHTALYWYRQSLGQGPEFLIYFQGTGAADDSGLPNDRFFAVRPEGSVSTLKIQRTERGDSAVYLCASSLSEGVGSPLHFGNGTRLTVT.

The chain links TRBV11-3 to TRBJ2-3; 10 nucleotides line up with TRBD1. Germline V lookup: CDR1 SGHNT, CDR2 YENEEA. The J segment lost 4 bases and the V segment lost 1 base, leaving 5 bases of the junction unmatched. The CDR3 is made up of 16 amino acids. The CDR3 nucleotides read TGTGCCAGCAGCTTAGGAGGGACAGGGGTATCAGATACGCAGTATTTT. Its translation: CASSLGGTGVSDTQYF. The entire variable domain, with the rest obtained from reference TRBV11-3 and TRBJ2-3, is as follows: EAGVVQSPRYKIIEKKQPVAFWCNPISGHNTLYWYLQNLGQGPELLIRYENEEAVDDSQLPKDRFSAERLKGVDSTLKIQPAELGDSAVYLCASSLGGTGVSDTQYFGPGTRLTVL.

V and J are TRBV6-1 and TRBJ1-4; tentatively, D is TRBD1 (5 bases). Germline loops: CDR1 MNHNS, CDR2 SASEGT. Trimming removed 1 base from V and 8 bases from J, with 14 bases in between. CDR3 size: 15 residues. CDR3 coding DNA: TGTGCCAGCAGTGAAGGTGGGGGAAAGTCCGAAAAACTGTTTTTT. Translated: CASSEGGGKSEKLFF.

The chain has TRBV20-1 and TRBJ1-2; D not certain. The length of the CDR3 is 11 residues. CDR1 is DFQATT, CDR2 SNEGSKA, per germline (reference sequence). The ends were cut back, 3 bases at V and 4 bases at J, with 6 bases in the middle. CDR3 sequence (DNA): TGCAGTGCTAGTGTCAGCTATGGCTACACCTTC. Amino acids: CSASVSYGYTF.

The J gene is TRBJ2-7, the V gene TRBV5-1; D is ambiguous. CDR3 size: 14 residues. CDR1 and CDR2 from the germline V gene are SGHRS and YFSETQ. V lost 4 bases to trimming and J lost 0 bases, with 11 bases between them. This chain's CDR3 is CASSQTTPSYEQYF. CDR3 DNA: TGCGCCAGCAGCCAAACTACACCCTCCTACGAGCAGTACTTC.

This clone was observed once. This chain links TRBV7-9 with TRBJ2-7; perhaps TRBD2 as D (5 bases). Deletions cut 0 bases from V and 5 bases from J, with 14 bases between. This CDR3 has 15 amino acids. The germline V gene encodes CDR1 SEHNR and CDR2 FQNEAQ (reference sequence). The DNA for the CDR3 is TGTGCCAGCAGCTTAGCGGACCTCGACGGGGACGAGCAGTACTTC. The encoded protein is CASSLADLDGDEQYF.

The gene calls are TRBV6-1 and TRBJ2-1; 8 bases match TRBD2. There are 19 residues in the CDR3. V lost 2 bases and J lost 0; bases outside the gene matches: 12. Germline V gene data show CDR1 as MNHNS and CDR2 as SASEGT. The CDR3 loop reads CASSERSAGVFSSYNEQFF. The CDR3 DNA follows: TGTGCCAGCAGTGAACGCTCAGCGGGAGTGTTTAGCTCCTACAATGAGCAGTTCTTC.

This chain connects TRBV5-6 to TRBJ2-2, with no clear D. Germline V CDR1 and CDR2: SGHDT, YYEEEE. The CDR3 is 14 amino acids. Trimming removed 0 bases from V and 4 bases from J, with 7 bases in between. This CDR3 reads CASSLATTTGELFF. In DNA, the CDR3 is TGTGCCAGCAGCTTGGCCACCACCACCGGGGAGCTGTTTTTT.

The genes are TRBV2 and TRBJ2-3; D is perhaps TRBD2 (5 bases). The germline V gene has CDR1 SNHLY and CDR2 FYNNEI. The CDR3 totals 13 residues. Trimming left V 6 bases short and J 4 bases short, with 11 bases between. DNA for the CDR3: TGTGCCAGCAGGGGGAGCGACGCAGATACGCAGTATTTT. Translation: CASRGSDADTQYF.

This rearrangement joins TRBV18 to TRBJ1-1; no firm D call. CDR3 length: 13 residues. V was shortened by 5 bases and J by 1 base, with 8 bases between the two germline ends. Germline V lookup: CDR1 KGHSH, CDR2 LQKENI. The CDR3 nucleotides read TGTGCCAGCTCAGAACGGGGGAACACTGAAGCTTTCTTT. Translation gives CASSERGNTEAFF.

The V gene is TRBV9, the J gene TRBJ2-7, with D perhaps assigned TRBD1 or TRBD2 (5 bases each). The ends were cut back, 2 bases at V and 6 bases at J, with 21 bases in the middle. Germline CDR1 SGDLS, CDR2 YYNGEE. The CDR3 spans 16 residues. In nucleotides, the CDR3 is TGTGCCAGCAGCGTGGGGGACGACCCCGGGTTTTCCGAGCAGTACTTC. It translates to CASSVGDDPGFSEQYF.

The V gene is TRBV28, the J gene TRBJ1-2, with unresolved D. The germline V and J ends were trimmed by 4 bases and 6 bases, with 18 bases remaining between them. From germline, CDR1 is MDHEN and CDR2 SYDVKM. This CDR3 region has 15 residues. The CDR3, as DNA: TGTGCCAGCAGTTGGGCCGCAGAGGGAAGCGATGGCTACACCTTC. Its protein is CASSWAAEGSDGYTF.

In this sample, this clone turned up a few times. This chain uses TRBV20-1 with TRBJ1-2; D remains ambiguous. There are 9 residues in the CDR3. The germline gives CDR1 DFQATT, CDR2 SNEGSKA (reference sequence). In nucleotides, the CDR3 is TGCAGGGTGACCTCCGGCTACACCTTC. Protein: CRVTSGYTF.

CDR3 sequence reads: CASSRDRGYQETQYF. CDR3 nucleotide sequence: TGTGCCAGCTCCCGGGACAGGGGGTACCAAGAGACCCAGTACTTC. The V and J genes are TRBV18 and TRBJ2-5, with TRBD1 matching 11 bases. J gave up 0 bases and V 6 bases, and 3 bases lay outside the gene matches. Germline CDR1 and CDR2: KGHSH and LQKENI. The CDR3 length is 15 residues.

Note on this clone: Other DNA variants within this sample encode the same CDR3. The genes are TRBV6-1 and TRBJ2-3, with TRBD1 matching over 8 bases. CDR1 is MNHNS, CDR2 SASEGT, per germline. The ends lost 2 bases at V and 9 bases at J; junction bases unmatched: 4. CDR3 length: 13 residues. This CDR3 is CASSEQGADTQYF. The CDR3 DNA reads as TGTGCCAGCAGTGAACAGGGGGCTGACACGCAGTATTTT.